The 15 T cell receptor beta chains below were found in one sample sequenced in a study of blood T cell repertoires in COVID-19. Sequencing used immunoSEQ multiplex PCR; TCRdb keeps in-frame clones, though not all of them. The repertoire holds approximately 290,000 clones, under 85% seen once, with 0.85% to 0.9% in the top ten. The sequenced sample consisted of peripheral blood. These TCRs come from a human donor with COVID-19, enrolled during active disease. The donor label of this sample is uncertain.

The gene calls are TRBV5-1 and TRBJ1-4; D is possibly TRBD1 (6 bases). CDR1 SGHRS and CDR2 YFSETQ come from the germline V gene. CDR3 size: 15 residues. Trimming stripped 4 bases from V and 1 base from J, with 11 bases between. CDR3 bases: TGCGCCAGCAGCGAGCTCAGGGGAACTAATGAAAAACTGTTTTTT. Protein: CASSELRGTNEKLFF.

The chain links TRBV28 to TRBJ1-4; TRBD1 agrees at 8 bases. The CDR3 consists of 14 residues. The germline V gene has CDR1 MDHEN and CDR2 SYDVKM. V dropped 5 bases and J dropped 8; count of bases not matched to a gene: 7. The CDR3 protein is CASSPPGGWEKLFF. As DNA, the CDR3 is TGTGCCAGCAGTCCCCCAGGGGGCTGGGAAAAACTGTTTTTT. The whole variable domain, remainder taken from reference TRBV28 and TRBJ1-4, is DVKVTQSSRYLVKRTGEKVFLECVQDMDHENMFWYRQDPGLGLRLIYFSYDVKMKEKGDIPEGYSVSREKKERFSLILESASTNQTSMYLCASSPPGGWEKLFFGSGTQLSVL.

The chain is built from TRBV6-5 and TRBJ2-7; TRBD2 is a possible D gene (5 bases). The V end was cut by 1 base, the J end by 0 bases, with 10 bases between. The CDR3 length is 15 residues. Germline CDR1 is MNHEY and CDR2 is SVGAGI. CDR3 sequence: CASSYYGKTSYEQYF. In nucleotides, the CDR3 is TGTGCCAGCAGTTACTACGGGAAGACCTCCTACGAGCAGTACTTC.

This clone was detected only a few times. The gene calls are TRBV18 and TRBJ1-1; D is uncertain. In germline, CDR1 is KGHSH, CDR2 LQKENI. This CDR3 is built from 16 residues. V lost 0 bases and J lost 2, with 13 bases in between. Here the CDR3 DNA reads TGTGCCAGCTCACCACCAACAGCTGCTGAAAACACTGAAGCTTTCTTT. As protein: CASSPPTAAENTEAFF.

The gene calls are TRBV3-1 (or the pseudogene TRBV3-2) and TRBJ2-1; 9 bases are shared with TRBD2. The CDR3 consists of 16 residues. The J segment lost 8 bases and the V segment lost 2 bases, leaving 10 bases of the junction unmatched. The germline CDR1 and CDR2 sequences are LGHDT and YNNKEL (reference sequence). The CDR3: CASSQYSSGNQDEQFF. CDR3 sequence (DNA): TGTGCCAGCAGCCAATACTCTAGCGGGAATCAGGATGAGCAGTTCTTC.

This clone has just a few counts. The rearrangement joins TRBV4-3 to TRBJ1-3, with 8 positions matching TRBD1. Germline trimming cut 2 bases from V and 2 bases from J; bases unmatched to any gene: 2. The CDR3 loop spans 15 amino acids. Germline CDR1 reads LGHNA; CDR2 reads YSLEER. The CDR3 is CASSQRQGTGNTIYF. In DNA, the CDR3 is TGCGCCAGCAGCCAACGACAGGGGACTGGAAACACCATATATTTT.

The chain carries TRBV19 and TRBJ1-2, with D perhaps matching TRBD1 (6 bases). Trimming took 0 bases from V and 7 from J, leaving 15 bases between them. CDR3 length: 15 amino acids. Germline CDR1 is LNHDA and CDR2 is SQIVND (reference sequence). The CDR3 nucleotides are TGTGCCAGTAGTATAGACAACAGGGCGTTCAGTGGCTACACCTTC. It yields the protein CASSIDNRAFSGYTF.

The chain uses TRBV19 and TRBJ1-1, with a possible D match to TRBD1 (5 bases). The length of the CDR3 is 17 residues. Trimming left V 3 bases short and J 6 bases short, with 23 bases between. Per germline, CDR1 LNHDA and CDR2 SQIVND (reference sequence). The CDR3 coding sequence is TGTGCCAGTAGTATGGCAGGACACCTCGAAGGGTGGTCTGAAGCTTTCTTT. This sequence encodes CASSMAGHLEGWSEAFF.

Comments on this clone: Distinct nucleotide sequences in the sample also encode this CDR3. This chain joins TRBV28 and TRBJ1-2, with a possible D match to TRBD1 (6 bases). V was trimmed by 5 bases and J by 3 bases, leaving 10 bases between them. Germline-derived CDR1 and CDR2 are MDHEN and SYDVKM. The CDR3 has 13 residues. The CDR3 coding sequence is TGTGCCAGCAGTCTGCAGGGGTACTATGGCTACACCTTC. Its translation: CASSLQGYYGYTF.

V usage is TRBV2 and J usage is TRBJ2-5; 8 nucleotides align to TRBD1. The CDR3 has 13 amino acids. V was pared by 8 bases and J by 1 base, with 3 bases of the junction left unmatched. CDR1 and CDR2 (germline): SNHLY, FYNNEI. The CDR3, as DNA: TGTGCCAGCCGACAGGGGAGCCAAGAGACCCAGTACTTC. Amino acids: CASRQGSQETQYF.

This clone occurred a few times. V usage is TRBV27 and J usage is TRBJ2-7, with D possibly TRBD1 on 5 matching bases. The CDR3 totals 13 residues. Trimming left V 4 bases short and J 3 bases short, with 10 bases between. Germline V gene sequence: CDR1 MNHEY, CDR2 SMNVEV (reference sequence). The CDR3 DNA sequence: TGTGCCAGCAGTTCGAACAGGTTCTACGAGCAGTACTTC. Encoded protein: CASSSNRFYEQYF.

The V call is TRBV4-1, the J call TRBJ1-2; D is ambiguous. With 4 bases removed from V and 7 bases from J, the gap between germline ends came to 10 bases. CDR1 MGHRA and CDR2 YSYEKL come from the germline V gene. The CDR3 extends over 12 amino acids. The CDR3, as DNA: TGCGCCAGCAGCCCCGGGGTGGCTGGCTACACCTTC. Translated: CASSPGVAGYTF.

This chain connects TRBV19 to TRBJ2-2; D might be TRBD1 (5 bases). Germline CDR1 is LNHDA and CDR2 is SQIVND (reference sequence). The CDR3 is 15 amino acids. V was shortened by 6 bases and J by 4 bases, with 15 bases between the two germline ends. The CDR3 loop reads CASRTVLGVTGELFF. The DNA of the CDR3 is TGTGCCAGTAGGACAGTTTTAGGGGTCACCGGGGAGCTGTTTTTT. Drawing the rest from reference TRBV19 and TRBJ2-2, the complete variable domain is DGGITQSPKYLFRKEGQNVTLSCEQNLNHDAMYWYRQDPGQGLRLIYYSQIVNDFQKGDIAEGYSVSREKKESFPLTVTSAQKNPTAFYLCASRTVLGVTGELFFGEGSRLTVL.

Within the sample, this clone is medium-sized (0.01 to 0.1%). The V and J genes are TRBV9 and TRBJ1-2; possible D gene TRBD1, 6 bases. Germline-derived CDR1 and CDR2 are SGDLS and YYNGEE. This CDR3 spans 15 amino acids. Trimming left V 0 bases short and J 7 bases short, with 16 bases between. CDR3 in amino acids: CASSVDQTGISGYTF. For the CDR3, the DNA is TGTGCCAGCAGCGTAGACCAGACAGGAATCTCTGGCTACACCTTC.

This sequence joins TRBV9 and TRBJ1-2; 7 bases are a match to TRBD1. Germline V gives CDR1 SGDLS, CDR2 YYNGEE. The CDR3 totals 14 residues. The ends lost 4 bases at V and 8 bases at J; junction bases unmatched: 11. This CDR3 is CASSRQTGSRGYTF. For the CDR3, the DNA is TGTGCCAGCAGCCGACAGACAGGGAGTAGGGGCTACACCTTC.